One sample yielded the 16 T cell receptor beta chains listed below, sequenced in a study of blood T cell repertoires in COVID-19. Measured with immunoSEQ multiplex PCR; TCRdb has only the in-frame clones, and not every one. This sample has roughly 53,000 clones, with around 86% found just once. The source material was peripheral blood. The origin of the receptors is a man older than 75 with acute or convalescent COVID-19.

This CDR3 reads CASSLAQGRTEAFF. In DNA form, the CDR3 reads TGCGCCAGCAGCTTGGCTCAGGGAAGGACTGAAGCTTTCTTT. The chain is built from TRBV5-1 and TRBJ1-1; TRBD1 might be the D (5 bases). The CDR3 runs to 14 residues. CDR1 and CDR2 from the germline V gene are SGHRS and YFSETQ. V was shortened by 0 bases and J by 5 bases, with 11 bases between the two germline ends.

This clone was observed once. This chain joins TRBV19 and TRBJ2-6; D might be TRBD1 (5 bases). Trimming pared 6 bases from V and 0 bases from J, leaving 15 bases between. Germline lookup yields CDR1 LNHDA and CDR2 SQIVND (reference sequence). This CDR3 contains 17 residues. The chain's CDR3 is CASRPEQVYSGANVLTF. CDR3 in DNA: TGTGCCAGTAGGCCCGAACAGGTCTACTCTGGGGCCAACGTCCTGACTTTC.

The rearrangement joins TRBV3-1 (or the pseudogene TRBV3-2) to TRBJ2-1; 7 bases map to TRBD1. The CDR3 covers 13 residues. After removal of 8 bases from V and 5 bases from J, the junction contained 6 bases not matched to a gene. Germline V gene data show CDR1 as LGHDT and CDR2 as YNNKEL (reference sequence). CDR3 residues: CASLRQGDNEQFF. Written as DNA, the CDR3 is TGTGCCAGCCTCAGGCAGGGGGACAATGAGCAGTTCTTC.

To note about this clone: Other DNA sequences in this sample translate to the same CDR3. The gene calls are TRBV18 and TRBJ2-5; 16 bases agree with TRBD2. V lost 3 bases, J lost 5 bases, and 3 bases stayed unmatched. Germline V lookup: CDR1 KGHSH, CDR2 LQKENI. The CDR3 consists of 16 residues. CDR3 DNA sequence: TGTGCCAGCTCACCCCCGGGACTAGCGGGGGGGGAGACCCAGTACTTC. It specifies CASSPPGLAGGETQYF.

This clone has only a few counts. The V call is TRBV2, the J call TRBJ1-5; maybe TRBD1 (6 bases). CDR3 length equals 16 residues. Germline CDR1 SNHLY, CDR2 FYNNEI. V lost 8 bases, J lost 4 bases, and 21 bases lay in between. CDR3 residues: CASSGGPSDFNQPQHF. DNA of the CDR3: TGTGCCAGCTCGGGGGGCCCATCTGACTTTAATCAGCCCCAGCATTTT. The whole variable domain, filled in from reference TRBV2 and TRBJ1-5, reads EPEVTQTPSHQVTQMGQEVILRCVPISNHLYFYWYRQILGQKVEFLVSFYNNEISEKSEIFDDQFSVERPDGSNFTLKIRSTKLEDSAMYFCASSGGPSDFNQPQHFGDGTRLSIL.

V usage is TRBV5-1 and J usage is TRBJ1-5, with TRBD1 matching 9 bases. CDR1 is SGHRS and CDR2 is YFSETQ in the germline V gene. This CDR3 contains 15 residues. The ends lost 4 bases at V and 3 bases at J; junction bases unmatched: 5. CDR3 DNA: TGCGCCAGCAGCCTACAGGGGGCGGACAATCAGCCCCAGCATTTT. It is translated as CASSLQGADNQPQHF.

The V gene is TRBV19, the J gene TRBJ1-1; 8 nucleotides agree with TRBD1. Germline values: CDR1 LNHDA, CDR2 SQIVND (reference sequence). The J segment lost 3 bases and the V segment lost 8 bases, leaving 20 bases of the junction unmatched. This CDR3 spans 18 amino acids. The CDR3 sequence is CASWAGGDFSSWYTEAFF. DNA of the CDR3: TGTGCCAGTTGGGCAGGGGGCGACTTTAGTTCTTGGTACACTGAAGCTTTCTTT.

CDR3 amino acids: CASSSSGTGDRVHGYTF. The CDR3 nucleotides are TGTGCCAGTAGTTCCTCCGGGACAGGGGACCGGGTTCATGGCTACACCTTC. The V gene is TRBV19, the J gene TRBJ1-2, with 10 bases that match TRBD1. V was pared by 5 bases and J by 6 bases, with 15 bases of the junction left unmatched. The germline gives CDR1 LNHDA, CDR2 SQIVND (reference sequence). This CDR3 contains 17 residues.

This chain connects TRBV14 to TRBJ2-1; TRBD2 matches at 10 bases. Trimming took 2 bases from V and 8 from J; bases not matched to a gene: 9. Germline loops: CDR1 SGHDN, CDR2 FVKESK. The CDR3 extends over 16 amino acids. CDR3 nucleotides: TGTGCCAGCAGCCAATTTCAGCGGGGGGGCCTGGATGAGCAGTTCTTC. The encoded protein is CASSQFQRGGLDEQFF.

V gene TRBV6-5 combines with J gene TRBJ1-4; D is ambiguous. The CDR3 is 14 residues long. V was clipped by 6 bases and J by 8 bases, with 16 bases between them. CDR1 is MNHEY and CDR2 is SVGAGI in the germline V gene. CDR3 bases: TGTGCCAGCAGCGCGGGCGGAAGGACCGAAAAACTGTTTTTT. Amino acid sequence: CASSAGGRTEKLFF.

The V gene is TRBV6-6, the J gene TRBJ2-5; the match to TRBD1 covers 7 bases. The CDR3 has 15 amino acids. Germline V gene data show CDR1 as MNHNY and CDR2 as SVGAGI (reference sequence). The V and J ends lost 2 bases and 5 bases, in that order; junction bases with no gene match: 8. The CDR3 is CASSYGTATGETQYF. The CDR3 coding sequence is TGTGCCAGCAGTTACGGGACAGCAACTGGGGAGACCCAGTACTTC.

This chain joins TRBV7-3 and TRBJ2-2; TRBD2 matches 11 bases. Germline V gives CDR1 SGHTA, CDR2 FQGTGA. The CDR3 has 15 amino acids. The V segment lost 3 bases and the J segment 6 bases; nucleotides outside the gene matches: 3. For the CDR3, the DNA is TGTGCCAGCAGCTTTAGCGGGGGGGCCGCCGGGGAGCTGTTTTTT. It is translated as CASSFSGGAAGELFF.

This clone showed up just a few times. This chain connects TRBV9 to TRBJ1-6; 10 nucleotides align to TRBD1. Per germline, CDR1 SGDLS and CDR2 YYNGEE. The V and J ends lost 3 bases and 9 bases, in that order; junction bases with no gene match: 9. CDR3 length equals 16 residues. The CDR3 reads CASSAAGTGAASPLHF. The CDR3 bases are TGTGCCAGCAGCGCCGCCGGGACAGGGGCGGCTTCACCCCTCCACTTT.

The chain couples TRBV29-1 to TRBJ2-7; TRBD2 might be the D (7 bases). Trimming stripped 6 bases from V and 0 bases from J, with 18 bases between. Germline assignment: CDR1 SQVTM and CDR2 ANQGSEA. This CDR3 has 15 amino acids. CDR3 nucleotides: TGCAGCGTAAAAGGGGGGGCTATGAGCTCCTACGAGCAGTACTTC. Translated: CSVKGGAMSSYEQYF.

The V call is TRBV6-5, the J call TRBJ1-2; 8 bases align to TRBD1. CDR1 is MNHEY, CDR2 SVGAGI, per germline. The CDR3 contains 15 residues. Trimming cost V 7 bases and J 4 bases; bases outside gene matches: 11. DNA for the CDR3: TGTGCCAGCACTGGGGGGACAGGTGGATTCTATGGCTACACCTTC. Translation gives CASTGGTGGFYGYTF.

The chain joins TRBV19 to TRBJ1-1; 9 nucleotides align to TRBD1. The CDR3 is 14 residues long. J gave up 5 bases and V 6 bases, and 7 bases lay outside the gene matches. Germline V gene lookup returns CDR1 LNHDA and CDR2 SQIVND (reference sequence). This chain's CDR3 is CASSFLTGGTEAFF. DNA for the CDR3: TGTGCCAGTAGCTTCCTGACAGGGGGAACTGAAGCTTTCTTT.